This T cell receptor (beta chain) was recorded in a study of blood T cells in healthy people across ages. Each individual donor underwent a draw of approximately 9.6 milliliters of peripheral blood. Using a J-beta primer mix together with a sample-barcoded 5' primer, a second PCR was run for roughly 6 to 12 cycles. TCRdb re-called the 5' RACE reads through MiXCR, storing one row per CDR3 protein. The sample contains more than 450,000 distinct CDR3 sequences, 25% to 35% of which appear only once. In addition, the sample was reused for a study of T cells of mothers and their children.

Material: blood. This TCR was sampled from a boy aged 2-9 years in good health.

The CDR3 nucleotides are TGTGCCACCAGCAGAGATCACGGGAACTATGGCTACACCTTC. Encoded protein: CATSRDHGNYGYTF. The genes are TRBV15 and TRBJ1-2; the D is unclear. This CDR3 is 14 amino acids long. Trimming pared 0 bases from V and 2 bases from J, leaving 7 bases between. Germline V lookup: CDR1 LNHNV, CDR2 YYDKDF (reference sequence). Full variable domain (outside the CDR3, taken from reference TRBV15 and TRBJ1-2): DAMVIQNPRYQVTQFGKPVTLSCSQTLNHNVMYWYQQKSSQAPKLLFHYYDKDFNNEADTPDNFQSRRPNTSFCFLDIRSPGLGDTAMYLCATSRDHGNYGYTFGSGTRLTVV.